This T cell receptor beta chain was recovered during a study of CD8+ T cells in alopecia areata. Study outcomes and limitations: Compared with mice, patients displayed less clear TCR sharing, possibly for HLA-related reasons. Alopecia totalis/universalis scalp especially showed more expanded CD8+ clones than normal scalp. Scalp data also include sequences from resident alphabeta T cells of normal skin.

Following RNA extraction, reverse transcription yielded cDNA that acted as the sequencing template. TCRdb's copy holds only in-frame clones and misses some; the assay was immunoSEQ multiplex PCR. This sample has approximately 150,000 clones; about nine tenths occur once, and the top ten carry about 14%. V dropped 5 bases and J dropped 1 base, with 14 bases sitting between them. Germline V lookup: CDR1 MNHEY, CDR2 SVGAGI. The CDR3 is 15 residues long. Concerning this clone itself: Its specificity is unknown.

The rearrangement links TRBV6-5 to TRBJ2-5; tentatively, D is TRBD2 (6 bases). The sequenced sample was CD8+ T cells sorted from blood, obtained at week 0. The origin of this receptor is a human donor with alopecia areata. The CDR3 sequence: CASSTSLASQETQYF. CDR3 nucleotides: TGTGCCAGCAGTACTAGTCTAGCGTCCCAAGAGACCCAGTACTTC.